Many counts were recorded for the clone carrying this TCR beta chain. The target antigen is unknown. Unique molecular identifiers, one per molecule, were present on every TCR cDNA molecule. TCRdb used MiXCR to reprocess the 5' RACE reads, holding one entry per CDR3 protein. The data show fewer than 7,500 distinct CDR3 sequences, with roughly 15% seen just once and roughly 12% held by the top ten. The time point: sample taken at primary tumor resection. No cells were sorted before sequencing. The whole RNA sequenced was extracted from tumor, nontumor lung or frozen PBMC. The data were taken from a study of spatial heterogeneity in lung cancer. Findings and caveats of the study: Within tumors, counts of expanded alpha and beta TCRs tracked tumor mutation counts.

The V gene lost 8 bases and the J gene lost 4 bases, with 15 bases spanning the gap. Germline assignment: CDR1 KGHSH and CDR2 LQKENI. The length of the CDR3 is 14 residues. This material consisted of lung tumor tissue, taken at surgery. This TCR derives from a male donor with early-stage non-small cell lung cancer. The chain joins TRBV18 to TRBJ1-5; D perhaps matches TRBD1 (5 bases). This CDR3 reads CASGEGQGNQPQHF. The CDR3 DNA sequence: TGTGCCAGCGGGGAAGGGCAGGGTAATCAGCCCCAGCATTTT.